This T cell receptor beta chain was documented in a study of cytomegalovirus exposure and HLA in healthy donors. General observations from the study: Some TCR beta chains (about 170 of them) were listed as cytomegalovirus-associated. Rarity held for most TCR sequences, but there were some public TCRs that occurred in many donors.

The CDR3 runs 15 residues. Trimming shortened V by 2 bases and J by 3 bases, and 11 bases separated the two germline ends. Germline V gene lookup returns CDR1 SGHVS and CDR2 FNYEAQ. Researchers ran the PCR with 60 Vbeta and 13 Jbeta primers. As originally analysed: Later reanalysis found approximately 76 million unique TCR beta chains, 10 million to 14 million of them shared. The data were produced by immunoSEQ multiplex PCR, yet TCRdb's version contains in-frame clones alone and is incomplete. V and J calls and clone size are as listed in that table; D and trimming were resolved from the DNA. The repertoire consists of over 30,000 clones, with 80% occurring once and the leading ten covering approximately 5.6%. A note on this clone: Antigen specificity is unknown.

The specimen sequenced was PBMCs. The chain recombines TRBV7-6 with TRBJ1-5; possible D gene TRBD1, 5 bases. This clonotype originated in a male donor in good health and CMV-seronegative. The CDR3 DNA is TGTGCCAGCAGCTTAACAGCAGGGCTCAATCAGCCCCAGCATTTT. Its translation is CASSLTAGLNQPQHF.